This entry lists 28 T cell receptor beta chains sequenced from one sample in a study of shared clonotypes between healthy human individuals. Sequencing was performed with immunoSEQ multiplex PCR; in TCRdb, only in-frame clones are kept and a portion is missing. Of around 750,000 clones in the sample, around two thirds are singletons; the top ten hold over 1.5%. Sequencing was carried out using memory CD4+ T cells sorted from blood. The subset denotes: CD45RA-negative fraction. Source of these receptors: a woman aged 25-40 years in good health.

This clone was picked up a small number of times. The CDR3 nucleotides are TGTGCCAGCAGTGATGCCGTGCTAGGGAACTATGGCTACACCTTC. It specifies CASSDAVLGNYGYTF. The chain carries TRBV28 and TRBJ1-2; D gene uncertain. This CDR3 spans 15 amino acids. V shed 5 bases and J shed 2 bases, with 15 bases lying between them. Germline loops: CDR1 MDHEN, CDR2 SYDVKM.

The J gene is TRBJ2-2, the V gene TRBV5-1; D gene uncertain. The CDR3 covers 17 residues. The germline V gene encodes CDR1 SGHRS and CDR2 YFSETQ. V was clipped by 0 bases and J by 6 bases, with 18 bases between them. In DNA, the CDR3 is TGCGCCAGCAGCTTGGATGGTAGCATCTCCATCCCCGGGGAGCTGTTTTTT. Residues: CASSLDGSISIPGELFF. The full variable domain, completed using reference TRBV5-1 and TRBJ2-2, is KAGVTQTPRYLIKTRGQQVTLSCSPISGHRSVSWYQQTPGQGLQFLFEYFSETQRNKGNFPGRFSGRQFSNSRSEMNVSTLELGDSALYLCASSLDGSISIPGELFFGEGSRLTVL.

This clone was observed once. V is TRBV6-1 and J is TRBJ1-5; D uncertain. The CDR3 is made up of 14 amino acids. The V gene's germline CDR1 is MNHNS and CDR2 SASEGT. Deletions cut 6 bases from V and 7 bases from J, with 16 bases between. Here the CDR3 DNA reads TGTGCCAGCAGGACGGGTCTAGGAGGCCAGCCCCAGCATTTT. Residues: CASRTGLGGQPQHF.

The CDR3, as DNA: TGTGCCAGCAGTATCCGGACAGGGTATGAAAAACTGTTTTTT. The encoded protein is CASSIRTGYEKLFF. V and J are TRBV27 and TRBJ1-4; 8 bases match TRBD1. Trimming took 5 bases from V and 6 from J; bases not matched to a gene: 5. CDR1 is MNHEY, CDR2 SMNVEV, per germline (reference sequence). This CDR3 region has 14 residues.

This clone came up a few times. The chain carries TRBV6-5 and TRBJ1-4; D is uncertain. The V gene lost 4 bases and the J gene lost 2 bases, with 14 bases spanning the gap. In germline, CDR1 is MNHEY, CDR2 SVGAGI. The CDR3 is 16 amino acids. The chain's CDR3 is CASSSGLIGTNEKLFF. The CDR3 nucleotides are TGTGCCAGCAGTTCTGGGCTCATTGGGACTAATGAAAAACTGTTTTTT.

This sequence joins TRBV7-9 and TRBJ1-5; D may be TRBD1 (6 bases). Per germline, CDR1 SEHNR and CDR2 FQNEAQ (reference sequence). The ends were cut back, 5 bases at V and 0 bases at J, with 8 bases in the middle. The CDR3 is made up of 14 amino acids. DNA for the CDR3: TGTGCCAGCAGCCAGGGGTATAGCAATCAGCCCCAGCATTTT. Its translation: CASSQGYSNQPQHF.

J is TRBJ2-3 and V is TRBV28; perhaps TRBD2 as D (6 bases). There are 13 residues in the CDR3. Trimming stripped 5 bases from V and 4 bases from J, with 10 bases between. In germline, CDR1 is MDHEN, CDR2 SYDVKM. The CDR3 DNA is TGTGCCAGCAGTGGGGGGTGGGCAGATACGCAGTATTTT. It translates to CASSGGWADTQYF.

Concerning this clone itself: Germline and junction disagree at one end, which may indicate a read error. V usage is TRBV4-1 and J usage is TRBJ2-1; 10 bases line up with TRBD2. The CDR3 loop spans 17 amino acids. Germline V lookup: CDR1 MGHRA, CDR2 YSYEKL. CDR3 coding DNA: TGCGCCAGCAGCGAAGACCCCGGGACTAGCGAACTCAATGAGCAGTTCTTC. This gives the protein CASSEDPGTSELNEQFF.

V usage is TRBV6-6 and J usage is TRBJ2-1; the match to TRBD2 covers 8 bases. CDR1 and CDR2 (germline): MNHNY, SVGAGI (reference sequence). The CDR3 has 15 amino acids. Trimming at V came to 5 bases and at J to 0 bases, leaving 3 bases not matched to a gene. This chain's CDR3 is CASSGREASYNEQFF. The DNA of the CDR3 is TGTGCCAGCAGTGGGCGGGAGGCCTCCTACAATGAGCAGTTCTTC.

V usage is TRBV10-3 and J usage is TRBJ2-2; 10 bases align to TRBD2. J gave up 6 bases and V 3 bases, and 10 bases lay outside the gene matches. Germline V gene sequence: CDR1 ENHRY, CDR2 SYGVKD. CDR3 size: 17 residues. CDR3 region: CAISELPSSGSAGELFF. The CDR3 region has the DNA TGTGCCATCAGTGAACTCCCCTCTAGCGGGAGCGCCGGGGAGCTGTTTTTT.

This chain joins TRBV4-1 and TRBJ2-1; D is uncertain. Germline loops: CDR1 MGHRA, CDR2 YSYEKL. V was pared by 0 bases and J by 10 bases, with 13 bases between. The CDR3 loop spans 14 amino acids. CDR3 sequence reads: CASSQDGVTVEQFF. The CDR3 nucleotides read TGCGCCAGCAGCCAAGATGGAGTAACGGTAGAGCAGTTCTTC.

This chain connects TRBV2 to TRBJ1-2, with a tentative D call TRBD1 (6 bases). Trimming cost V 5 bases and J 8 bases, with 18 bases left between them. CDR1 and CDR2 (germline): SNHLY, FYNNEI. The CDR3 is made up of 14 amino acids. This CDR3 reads CASSILQGSGGYTF. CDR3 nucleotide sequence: TGTGCCAGCAGTATATTACAGGGATCGGGAGGCTACACCTTC.

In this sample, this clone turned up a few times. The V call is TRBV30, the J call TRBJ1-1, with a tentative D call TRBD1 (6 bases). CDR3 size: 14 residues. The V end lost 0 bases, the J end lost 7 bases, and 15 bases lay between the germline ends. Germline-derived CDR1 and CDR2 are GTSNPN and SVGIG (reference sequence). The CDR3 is CAWSVGQFLYEAFF. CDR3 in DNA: TGTGCCTGGAGTGTAGGACAGTTCTTATATGAAGCTTTCTTT. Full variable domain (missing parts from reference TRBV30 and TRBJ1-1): SQTIHQWPATLVQPVGSPLSLECTVEGTSNPNLYWYRQAAGRGLQLLFYSVGIGQISSEVPQNLSASRPQDRQFILSSKKLLLSDSGFYLCAWSVGQFLYEAFFGQGTRLTVV.

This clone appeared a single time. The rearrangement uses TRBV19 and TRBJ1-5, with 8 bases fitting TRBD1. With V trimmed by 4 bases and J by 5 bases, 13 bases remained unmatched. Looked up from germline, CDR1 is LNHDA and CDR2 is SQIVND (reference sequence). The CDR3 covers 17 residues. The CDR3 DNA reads TGTGCCAGTAGTAGCAGACAGGGGAAGCCAACTCATCAGCCCCAGCATTTT. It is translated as CASSSRQGKPTHQPQHF. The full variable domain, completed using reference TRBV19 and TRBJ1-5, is DGGITQSPKYLFRKEGQNVTLSCEQNLNHDAMYWYRQDPGQGLRLIYYSQIVNDFQKGDIAEGYSVSREKKESFPLTVTSAQKNPTAFYLCASSSRQGKPTHQPQHFGDGTRLSIL.

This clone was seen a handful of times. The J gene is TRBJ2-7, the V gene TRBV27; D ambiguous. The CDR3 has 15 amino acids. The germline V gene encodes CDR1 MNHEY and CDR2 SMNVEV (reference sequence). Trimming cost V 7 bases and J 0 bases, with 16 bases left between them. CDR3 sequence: CASMPIHSGSYEQYF. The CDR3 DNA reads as TGTGCCAGCATGCCCATACACAGTGGCTCCTACGAGCAGTACTTC.

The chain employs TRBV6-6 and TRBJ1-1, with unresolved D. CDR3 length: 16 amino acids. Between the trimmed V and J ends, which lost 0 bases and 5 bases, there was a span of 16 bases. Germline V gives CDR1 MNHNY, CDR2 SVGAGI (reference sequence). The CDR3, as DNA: TGTGCCAGCAGTTACTCGATTTATCGGGGTAGTACTGAAGCTTTCTTT. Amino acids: CASSYSIYRGSTEAFF.

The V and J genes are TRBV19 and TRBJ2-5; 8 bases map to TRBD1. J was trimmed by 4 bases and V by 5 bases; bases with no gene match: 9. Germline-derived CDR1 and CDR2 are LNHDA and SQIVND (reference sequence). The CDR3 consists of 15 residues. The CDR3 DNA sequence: TGTGCCAGTAGTGCAGACAGGGGTGGTGTAGAGACCCAGTACTTC. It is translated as CASSADRGGVETQYF.

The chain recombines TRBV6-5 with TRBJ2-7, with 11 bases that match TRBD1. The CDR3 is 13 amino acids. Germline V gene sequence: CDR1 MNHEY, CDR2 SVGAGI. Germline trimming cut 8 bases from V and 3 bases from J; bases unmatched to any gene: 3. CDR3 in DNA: TGTGCCAGCGGGGGGACAGGGGGCTACGAGCAGTACTTC. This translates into CASGGTGGYEQYF.

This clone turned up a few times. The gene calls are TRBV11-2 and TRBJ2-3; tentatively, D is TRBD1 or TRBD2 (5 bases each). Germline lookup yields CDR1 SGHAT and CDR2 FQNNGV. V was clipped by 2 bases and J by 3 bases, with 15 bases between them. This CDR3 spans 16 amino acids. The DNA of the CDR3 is TGTGCCAGCAGCTTATGGGGACCCGCTAAGACAGATACGCAGTATTTT. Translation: CASSLWGPAKTDTQYF.

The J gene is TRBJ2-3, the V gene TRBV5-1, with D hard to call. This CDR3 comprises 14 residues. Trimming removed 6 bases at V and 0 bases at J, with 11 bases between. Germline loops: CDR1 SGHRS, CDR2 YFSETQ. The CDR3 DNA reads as TGCGCCAGCAAGGCTGATAGAAGCACAGATACGCAGTATTTT. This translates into CASKADRSTDTQYF.

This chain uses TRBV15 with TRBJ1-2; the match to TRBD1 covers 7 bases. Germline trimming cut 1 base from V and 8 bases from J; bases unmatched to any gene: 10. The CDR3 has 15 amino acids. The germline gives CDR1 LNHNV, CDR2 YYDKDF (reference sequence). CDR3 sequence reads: CATSRARDSGWGYTF. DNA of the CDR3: TGTGCCACCAGCAGAGCTCGGGACAGTGGTTGGGGCTACACCTTC.

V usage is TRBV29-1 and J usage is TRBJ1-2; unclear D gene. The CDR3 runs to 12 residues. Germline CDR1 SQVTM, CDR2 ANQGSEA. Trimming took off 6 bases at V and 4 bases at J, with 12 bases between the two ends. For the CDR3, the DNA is TGCAGCGTGCGGGCAGCCGTCTATGGCTACACCTTC. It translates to CSVRAAVYGYTF.

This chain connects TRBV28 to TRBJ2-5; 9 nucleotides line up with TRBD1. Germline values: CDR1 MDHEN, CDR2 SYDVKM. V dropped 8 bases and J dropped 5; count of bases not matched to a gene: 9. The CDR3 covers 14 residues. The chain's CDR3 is CASYKSGTGETQYF. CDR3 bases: TGTGCCAGCTATAAATCCGGGACAGGGGAGACCCAGTACTTC.

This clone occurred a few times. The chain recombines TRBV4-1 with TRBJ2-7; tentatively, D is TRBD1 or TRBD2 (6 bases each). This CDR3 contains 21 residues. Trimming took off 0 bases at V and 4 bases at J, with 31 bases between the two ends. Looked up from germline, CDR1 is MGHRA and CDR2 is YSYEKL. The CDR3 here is CASSQDVGGGFRGGGKYEQYF. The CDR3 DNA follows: TGCGCCAGCAGCCAAGATGTTGGTGGAGGTTTCAGGGGCGGCGGGAAATACGAGCAGTACTTC.

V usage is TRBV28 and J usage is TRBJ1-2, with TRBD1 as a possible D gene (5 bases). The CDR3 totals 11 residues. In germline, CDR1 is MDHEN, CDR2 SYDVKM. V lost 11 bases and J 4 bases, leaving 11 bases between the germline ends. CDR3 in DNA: TGTGCCGAGACAGACGGCTATGGCTACACCTTC. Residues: CAETDGYGYTF.

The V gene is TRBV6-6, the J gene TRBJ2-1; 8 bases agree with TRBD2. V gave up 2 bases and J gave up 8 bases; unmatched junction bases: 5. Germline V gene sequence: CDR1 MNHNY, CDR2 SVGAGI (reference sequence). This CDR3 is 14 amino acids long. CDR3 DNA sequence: TGTGCCAGCAGTTACGGGACTAGGGTCTATGAGCAGTTCTTC. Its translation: CASSYGTRVYEQFF.

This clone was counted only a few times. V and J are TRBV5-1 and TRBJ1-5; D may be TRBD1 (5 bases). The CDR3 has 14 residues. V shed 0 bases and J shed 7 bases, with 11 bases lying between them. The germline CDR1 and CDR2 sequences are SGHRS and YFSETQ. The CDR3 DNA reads TGCGCCAGCAGCTTGGAGGGGCGAGGCCAGCCCCAGCATTTT. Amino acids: CASSLEGRGQPQHF.

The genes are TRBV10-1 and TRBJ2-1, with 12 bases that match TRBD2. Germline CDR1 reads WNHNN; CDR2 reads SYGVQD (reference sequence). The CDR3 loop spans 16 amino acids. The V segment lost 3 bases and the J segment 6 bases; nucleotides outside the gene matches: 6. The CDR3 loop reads CASSDSLAGGRNEQFF. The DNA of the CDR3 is TGCGCCAGCAGTGATTCACTAGCGGGAGGTCGCAATGAGCAGTTCTTC.